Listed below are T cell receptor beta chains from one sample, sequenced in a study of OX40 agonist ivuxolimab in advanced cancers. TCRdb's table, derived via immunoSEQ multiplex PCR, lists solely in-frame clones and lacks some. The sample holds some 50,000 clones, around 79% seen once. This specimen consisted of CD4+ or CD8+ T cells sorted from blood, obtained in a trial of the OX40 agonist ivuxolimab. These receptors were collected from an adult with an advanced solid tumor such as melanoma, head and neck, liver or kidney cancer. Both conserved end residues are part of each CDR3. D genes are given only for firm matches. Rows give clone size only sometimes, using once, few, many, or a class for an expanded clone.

cdr3_nt: TGTGCCAGCAGCTTAGGTCTAGCGGGAGCCCCCGGGGAGCTGTTTTTT; cdr3_aa: CASSLGLAGAPGELFF; j_call: TRBJ2-2; clone_size: once; d_call: TRBD2; v_call: TRBV7-2
cdr3_nt: TGCGCCAGCAGCCCTCACCGGGACAGGGGGACCGGGGAGCTGTTTTTT; cdr3_aa: CASSPHRDRGTGELFF; j_call: TRBJ2-2; clone_size: NA; d_call: TRBD1; v_call: TRBV4-1
cdr3_nt: TGTGCCAGCAGTTTGACATACGAGCAGTACTTC; cdr3_aa: CASSLTYEQYF; j_call: TRBJ2-7; clone_size: NA; d_call: NA; v_call: TRBV28
cdr3_nt: TGTGCCAGCAGCTTGGGTTTTAGCCCTAACTCCTACGAGCAGTACTTC; cdr3_aa: CASSLGFSPNSYEQYF; j_call: TRBJ2-7; clone_size: NA; d_call: NA; v_call: TRBV7-2
cdr3_nt: TGCGCCAGCAGCCAAGTGGAAGGCACCGGGGAGCTGTTTTTT; cdr3_aa: CASSQVEGTGELFF; j_call: TRBJ2-2; clone_size: NA; d_call: NA; v_call: TRBV4-1
cdr3_nt: TGTGCCAGCAGCGCCGAGGGACTAGGGATGGCAGATACGCAGTATTTT; cdr3_aa: CASSAEGLGMADTQYF; j_call: TRBJ2-3; clone_size: few; d_call: TRBD2; v_call: TRBV9
cdr3_nt: TGTGCCAGCTCACCCCAAGGGGGGGGCTATGGCTACACCTTC; cdr3_aa: CASSPQGGGYGYTF; j_call: TRBJ1-2; clone_size: NA; d_call: NA; v_call: TRBV18
cdr3_nt: TGTGCCAGCAGTGCGGACAGTCTTAGGGCCGGGGAGCTGTTTTTT; cdr3_aa: CASSADSLRAGELFF; j_call: TRBJ2-2; clone_size: NA; d_call: NA; v_call: TRBV6-1
cdr3_nt: TGTGCCTGGAGTGTTGAACGTGATAGCAATCAGCCCCAGCATTTT; cdr3_aa: CAWSVERDSNQPQHF; j_call: TRBJ1-5; clone_size: NA; d_call: NA; v_call: TRBV30
cdr3_nt: TGCGCCAGCAGCCTCGGGGACGGCGGAAAACTGTTTTTT; cdr3_aa: CASSLGDGGKLFF; j_call: TRBJ1-4; clone_size: NA; d_call: NA; v_call: TRBV5-1
cdr3_nt: TGTGCCAGCAGCTTAGACAGGAACACTGAAGCTTTCTTT; cdr3_aa: CASSLDRNTEAFF; j_call: TRBJ1-1; clone_size: NA; d_call: NA; v_call: TRBV11-3
cdr3_nt: TGTGCCAGCAGTGACAGGGGGCTGGAGTATTTT; cdr3_aa: CASSDRGLEYF; j_call: TRBJ2-3; clone_size: few; d_call: TRBD1; v_call: TRBV2
cdr3_nt: TGTGCCATCAGTGAGTCAACTAGCAGTAATGAGCAGTTCTTC; cdr3_aa: CAISESTSSNEQFF; j_call: TRBJ2-1; clone_size: NA; d_call: NA; v_call: TRBV10-3
cdr3_nt: TGTGCCAGCTCCCGACTTTTGGGGCAACAAGAGACCCAGTACTTC; cdr3_aa: CASSRLLGQQETQYF; j_call: TRBJ2-5; clone_size: NA; d_call: NA; v_call: TRBV18
cdr3_nt: TGTGCCAGCAGCAGCACAGATACGCAGTATTTT; cdr3_aa: CASSSTDTQYF; j_call: TRBJ2-3; clone_size: NA; d_call: NA; v_call: TRBV6-6
cdr3_nt: TGTGCCAGCAGCTTAGGACCCAATTACGAGCAGTACTTC; cdr3_aa: CASSLGPNYEQYF; j_call: TRBJ2-7; clone_size: NA; d_call: NA; v_call: TRBV5-4
cdr3_nt: TGTGCCAGCAGCCAAGATAGCTTCCAGTTCTTC; cdr3_aa: CASSQDSFQFF; j_call: TRBJ2-1; clone_size: NA; d_call: NA; v_call: TRBV14